The 8 T cell receptor beta chains below come from one sample, sequenced in a study of cytomegalovirus exposure and HLA in healthy donors. PCR amplification relied on 60 Vbeta primers (plus 13 Jbeta primers). TCRdb's copy holds only in-frame clones and misses some; the assay was immunoSEQ multiplex PCR. The sample carries 50,000 to 70,000 clones, approximately 60% recorded once. Sequenced sample: PBMCs. These receptors were taken from a man younger than 45 in good health and CMV-seronegative.

Only a few counts were recorded for this clone. The V gene is TRBV6-1, the J gene TRBJ2-5, with a weak D call TRBD1 (6 bases). V was cut by 4 bases and J by 1 base, with 16 bases left in between. The CDR3 extends over 16 amino acids. Germline CDR1 reads MNHNS; CDR2 reads SASEGT. The CDR3 DNA reads as TGTGCCAGCAGTGCGATACAGGGTCTCTTCCAAGAGACCCAGTACTTC. Translation gives CASSAIQGLFQETQYF.

The gene calls are TRBV5-1 and TRBJ2-3; 8 bases are a match to TRBD1. Germline loops: CDR1 SGHRS, CDR2 YFSETQ. V dropped 6 bases and J dropped 3; count of bases not matched to a gene: 6. This CDR3 has 14 amino acids. This CDR3 is CASMGGQDTDTQYF. In DNA form, the CDR3 reads TGCGCCAGCATGGGGGGACAGGATACAGATACGCAGTATTTT.

The sample holds a few counts of this clone. The chain uses TRBV9 and TRBJ1-6; TRBD1 aligns across 8 bases. V lost 4 bases, J lost 0 bases, and 6 bases stayed unmatched. There are 17 residues in the CDR3. Germline lookup yields CDR1 SGDLS and CDR2 YYNGEE. CDR3 region: CASSPRGHVSYNSPLHF. The CDR3 nucleotides read TGTGCCAGCAGCCCCAGGGGGCATGTCTCCTATAATTCACCCCTCCACTTT.

This sequence joins TRBV7-9 and TRBJ2-7, with TRBD1 matching over 11 bases. The germline V gene has CDR1 SEHNR and CDR2 FQNEAQ (reference sequence). V shed 5 bases, J shed 4 bases, and the junction held 4 bases outside the gene matches. The CDR3 is 14 residues long. The CDR3 protein is CASSKGQGEYEQYF. In DNA, the CDR3 is TGTGCCAGCAGCAAGGGACAGGGGGAATACGAGCAGTACTTC.

The gene calls are TRBV14 and TRBJ1-2, with TRBD1 identical over 9 bases. The junction had 8 bases not matched to a gene; V was cut back by 4 bases and J by 8 bases. This CDR3 comprises 14 residues. CDR1 is SGHDN, CDR2 FVKESK, per germline. The CDR3 coding sequence is TGTGCCAGCAGCCGAAGACAGGGGGTCGGAGGCTACACCTTC. Residues: CASSRRQGVGGYTF.

This clone has more than one count but fewer than ten. The V gene is TRBV27, the J gene TRBJ1-1; no reliable D call. This CDR3 region has 13 residues. With 3 bases removed from V and 0 bases from J, the gap between germline ends came to 5 bases. CDR1 and CDR2 (germline): MNHEY, SMNVEV (reference sequence). The CDR3 DNA sequence: TGTGCCAGCAGTTTCGGGATGAACACTGAAGCTTTCTTT. As protein: CASSFGMNTEAFF.

The chain uses TRBV5-4 and TRBJ1-1; D unresolved. CDR1 is SGHNT and CDR2 is YYREEE in the germline V gene (reference sequence). CDR3 length equals 13 residues. The V gene lost 0 bases and the J gene lost 1 base, with 4 bases spanning the gap. CDR3 loop: CASSLDTNTEAFF. The CDR3 coding sequence is TGTGCCAGCAGCTTGGACACGAACACTGAAGCTTTCTTT. The whole variable domain, filled in from reference TRBV5-4 and TRBJ1-1, reads ETGVTQSPTHLIKTRGQQVTLRCSSQSGHNTVSWYQQALGQGPQFIFQYYREEENGRGNFPPRFSGLQFPNYSSELNVNALELDDSALYLCASSLDTNTEAFFGQGTRLTVV.

This clone was counted between two and nine times. The V call is TRBV6-6, the J call TRBJ2-1; tentatively, D is TRBD2 (5 bases). The germline V gene encodes CDR1 MNHNY and CDR2 SVGAGI (reference sequence). The CDR3 is 15 residues long. The germline V and J ends were trimmed by 5 bases and 5 bases, with 16 bases remaining between them. The DNA of the CDR3 is TGTGCCAGCAGTAACCGCCGGGGTGAGGACAATGAGCAGTTCTTC. Translated, it gives CASSNRRGEDNEQFF.